This T cell receptor beta chain was identified in a study of shared clonotypes between healthy human individuals. Notes on the study in general: Among the subsets, naive ones generally showed larger estimated richness than memory ones.

Notes on this clone: Its target is not known.

From CD4+ cells came CD45RA+ naive and CD45RA-negative memory subsets. Data came from immunoSEQ multiplex PCR; TCRdb stores just in-frame clones and leaves some out. The sample contains approximately 2,300,000 clones, just under 95% of which appear only once. CDR3 size: 13 residues. V was pared by 3 bases and J by 2 bases, with 10 bases between. Germline CDR1 is SQVTM and CDR2 is ANQGSEA. The J gene is TRBJ1-1, the V gene TRBV29-1; D is undetermined. This TCR was recovered from a man between 18 and 29 years old in good health. Some clones in this sample may be carry-over from other donors' samples. Sequencing was done on a sample of naive CD4+ T cells from PBMCs. The subset was: CD45RA+ positively selected. This CDR3 reads CSVEGMVNTEAFF. In nucleotides, the CDR3 is TGCAGCGTTGAGGGCATGGTCAACACTGAAGCTTTCTTT.